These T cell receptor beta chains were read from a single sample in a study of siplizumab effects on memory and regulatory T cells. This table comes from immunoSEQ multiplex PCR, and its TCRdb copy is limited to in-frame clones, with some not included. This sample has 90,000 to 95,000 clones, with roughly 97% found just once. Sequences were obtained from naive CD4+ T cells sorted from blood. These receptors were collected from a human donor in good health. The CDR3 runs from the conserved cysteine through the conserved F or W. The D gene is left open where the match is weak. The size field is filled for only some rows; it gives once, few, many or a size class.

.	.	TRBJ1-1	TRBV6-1	TGTGCCAGCAGTGCCTTAGCCGGGACGGCAGAAGCTTTCTTT	CASSALAGTAEAFF
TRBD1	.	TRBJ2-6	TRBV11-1	TGTGCCAGCAGCCCACGACAGGGCGGAAATTCTGGGGCCAACGTCCTGACTTTC	CASSPRQGGNSGANVLTF
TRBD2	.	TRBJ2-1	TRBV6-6	TGTGCCAGCACCCCCCGTTCGAGCGGGGGGGCGAATGAGCAGTTCTTC	CASTPRSSGGANEQFF
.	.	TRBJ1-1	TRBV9	TGTGCCAGCAGCGTGCCCCGGACTGAAGCTTTCTTT	CASSVPRTEAFF
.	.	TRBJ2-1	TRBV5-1	TGCGCCAGCAGCTCCCGGGACTTCGCCTACAATGAGCAGTTCTTC	CASSSRDFAYNEQFF
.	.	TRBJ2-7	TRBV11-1	TGTGCCAGCAGCCCAACGGACACCACCTTCTACGAGCAGTACTTC	CASSPTDTTFYEQYF
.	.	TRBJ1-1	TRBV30	TGTGCCTGGAGTCTGACAGAGAACACTGAAGCTTTCTTT	CAWSLTENTEAFF
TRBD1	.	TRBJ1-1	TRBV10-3	TGTGCCACTGGGTCCTTGACAGGGATGAACACTGAAGCTTTCTTT	CATGSLTGMNTEAFF
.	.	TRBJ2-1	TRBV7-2	TGTGCCAGCAGCTTATCGGGGGGCAAGAACAATGAGCAGTTCTTC	CASSLSGGKNNEQFF
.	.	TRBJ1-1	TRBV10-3	TGTGCCATCAGTGAGGTGAACACTGAAGCTTTCTTT	CAISEVNTEAFF
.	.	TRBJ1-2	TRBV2	TGTGCCAGCAGTGATGGGGTTCCCTATGGCTACACCTTC	CASSDGVPYGYTF
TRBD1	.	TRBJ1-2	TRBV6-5	TGTGCCAGCAGTATTTGGGACAGAGCTAACTATGGCTACACCTTC	CASSIWDRANYGYTF
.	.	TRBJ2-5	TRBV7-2	TGTGCCAGCAGCCTCTTACGAGAGACCCAGTACTTC	CASSLLRETQYF
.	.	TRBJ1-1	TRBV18	TGTGCCAGCTCACTAGCCGGGACATTGAACACTGAAGCTTTCTTT	CASSLAGTLNTEAFF
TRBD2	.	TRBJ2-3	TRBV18	TGTGCCAGCTCACAGACTAGCTACACAGATACGCAGTATTTT	CASSQTSYTDTQYF
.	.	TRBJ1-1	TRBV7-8	TGTGCCAGCAGCCCCCGTTGGGGAGTTGTGGCTGAAGCTTTCTTT	CASSPRWGVVAEAFF
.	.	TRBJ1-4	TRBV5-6	TGTGCCAGCAGCTTGAACAGTGGAAGTTTCGAAAAACTGTTTTTT	CASSLNSGSFEKLFF
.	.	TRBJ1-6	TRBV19	TGTGCCAGTAGTCAACAGATGGATTCACCCCTCCACTTT	CASSQQMDSPLHF
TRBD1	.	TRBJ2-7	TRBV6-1	TGTGCCAGCAGTCCTCCTAGGACAGGGATCTACGAGCAGTACTTC	CASSPPRTGIYEQYF
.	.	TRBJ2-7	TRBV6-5	TGTGCCAGCAGTTCCGGGACCTACCAGCAGTACTTC	CASSSGTYQQYF
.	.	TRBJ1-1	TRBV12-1	TGTGCCAGCAGCTTCGACCTTGATCTTGACAGGGTCACTGAAGCTTTCTTT	CASSFDLDLDRVTEAFF
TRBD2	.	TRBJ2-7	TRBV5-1	TGCGCCAGCAGCCGACCTGGAGCGGGGGGCCTTTCCGAGCAGTACTTC	CASSRPGAGGLSEQYF
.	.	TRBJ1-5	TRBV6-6	TGTGCCAGCAGAAGGGGGGAGGGTCAGCCCCAGCATTTT	CASRRGEGQPQHF
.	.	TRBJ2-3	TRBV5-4	TGTGCCAGCAGCTTGAGAACTAGCCCAGATACGCAGTATTTT	CASSLRTSPDTQYF
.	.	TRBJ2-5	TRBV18	TGTGCCAGCTCACCACTAAACAGCCAAGAGACCCAGTACTTC	CASSPLNSQETQYF
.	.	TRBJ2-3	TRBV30	TGTGCCTGGAGTGCAAACACAGATACGCAGTATTTT	CAWSANTDTQYF
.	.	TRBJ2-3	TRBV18	TGTGCCAGCTCACCACCCGGGGGTAGCGGTCCAGATACGCAGTATTTT	CASSPPGGSGPDTQYF
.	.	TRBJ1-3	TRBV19	TGTGCCAGTAGTCCGGGGTACTCTGGAAACACCATATATTTT	CASSPGYSGNTIYF
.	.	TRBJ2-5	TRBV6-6	TGTGCCAGCAGTCAAGACCGGGGCGGGGAGACCCAGTACTTC	CASSQDRGGETQYF
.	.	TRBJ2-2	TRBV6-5	TGTGCCAGCAGGAGATACACCGGGGAGCTGTTTTTT	CASRRYTGELFF
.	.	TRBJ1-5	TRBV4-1	TGCGCCAGCAGCCATTACCTCTCACGTCAGCCCCAGCATTTT	CASSHYLSRQPQHF
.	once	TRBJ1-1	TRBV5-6	TGTGCCAGCAGCTTGATACAGGGCGGGGGAAACACTGAAGCTTTCTTT	CASSLIQGGGNTEAFF
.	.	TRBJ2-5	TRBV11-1	TGTGCCAGCAGCTCAAGGGACCTCCAAGAGACCCAGTACTTC	CASSSRDLQETQYF
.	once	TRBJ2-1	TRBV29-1	TGCAGCGTTGTGATCGGGATGAGCTCCTACAATGAGCAGTTCTTC	CSVVIGMSSYNEQFF
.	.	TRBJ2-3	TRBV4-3	TGCGCCAGCAGCCGGCCCGGGAACACAGATACGCAGTATTTT	CASSRPGNTDTQYF
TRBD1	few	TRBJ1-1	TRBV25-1	TGTGCCAGCAGCACAGGGGGCGCTGAAGCTTTCTTT	CASSTGGAEAFF
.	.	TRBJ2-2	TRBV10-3	TGTGCCATCGGGGACTCCTCAACGAACACCGGGGAGCTGTTTTTT	CAIGDSSTNTGELFF
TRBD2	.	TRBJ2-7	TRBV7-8	TGTGCCAGCAGCTTAATGTCCCTGGGGGGGTCCTACGAGCAGTACTTC	CASSLMSLGGSYEQYF
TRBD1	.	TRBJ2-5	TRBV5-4	TGTGCCAGCAGCTTAGGGGGCCGGGAGACCCAGTACTTC	CASSLGGRETQYF
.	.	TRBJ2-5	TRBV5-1	TGCGCCAGCAGCTTGGAGGGTAGTTATGGTCGGACCCAGTACTTC	CASSLEGSYGRTQYF
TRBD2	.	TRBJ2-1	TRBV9	TGTGCCAGCAGCGTAGTCGGGGAGGGCTACAATGAGCAGTTCTTC	CASSVVGEGYNEQFF
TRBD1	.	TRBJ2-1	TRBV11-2	TGTGCCAGCACACAGACAGGGTTATCCTACAATGAGCAGTTCTTC	CASTQTGLSYNEQFF